This is a list of T cell receptor beta chains from one sample in a study of human T cells and chemical hapten exposure. TCRdb analysed the RACE reads with MiXCR anew, one entry per CDR3 protein. The sample lists tens of thousands of distinct CDR3 sequences, 9.5% to 15% seen once, with roughly 2.4% in the top ten. The source material was whole blood, sampled in connection with sensitization to the hapten diphenylcyclopropenone (DPC). The receptor set was obtained from a young man with alopecia areata. Some clones in this sample may be carry-over from other donors' samples. Both conserved end residues are part of each CDR3. D genes are given only for firm matches. Clone size is stated in some rows and not others, as once, few, many or a class when expanded.

v_gene,j_gene,abundance,d_gene,CDR3aa,CDR3nt
TRBV7-3,TRBJ2-1,many,TRBD1,CASSPGQGFLNEQFF,TGTGCCAGCAGCCCGGGACAGGGGTTTTTAAATGAGCAGTTCTTC
TRBV6-1,TRBJ1-1,many,NA,CASSEAGYTEAFF,TGTGCCAGCAGTGAAGCAGGGTACACTGAAGCTTTCTTT
TRBV29-1,TRBJ2-5,NA,TRBD2,CSAKGLAGVQETQYF,TGCAGCGCCAAGGGACTAGCGGGTGTCCAAGAGACCCAGTACTTC
TRBV19,TRBJ1-5,many,NA,CASSIGSIAISPQHF,TGTGCCAGTAGTATAGGATCGATCGCAATCAGCCCCCAGCATTTT
TRBV27,TRBJ2-5,NA,NA,CASRDQWAPGVQETQYF,TGTGCCAGCAGGGATCAATGGGCGCCTGGAGTCCAAGAGACCCAGTACTTC
TRBV29-1,TRBJ2-4,NA,TRBD1,CSVAGTGRAGNIQYF,TGCAGCGTCGCCGGGACAGGGCGAGCGGGAAACATTCAGTACTTC
TRBV20-1,TRBJ2-1,many,NA,CSLPRERNEQFF,TGCAGTCTACCGCGGGAACGCAATGAGCAGTTCTTC
TRBV18,TRBJ1-1,NA,NA,CVSSPKQGGAFF,TGTGTCAGCTCACCAAAGCAGGGCGGGGCTTTCTTT
TRBV6-5,TRBJ1-1,NA,NA,CASIETGAREAFF,TGTGCCAGCATCGAAACAGGAGCCCGTGAAGCTTTCTTT
TRBV9,TRBJ2-1,few,NA,CASSPRRSNEQFF,TGTGCCAGCAGCCCCCGGCGTAGCAATGAGCAGTTCTTC
TRBV6-6,TRBJ2-3,NA,NA,CASSYLGGGYFTDTQYF,TGTGCCAGCAGTTACTTGGGAGGGGGGTATTTTACAGATACGCAGTATTTT
TRBV14,TRBJ2-1,NA,NA,CASSQEADEQFF,TGTGCCAGCAGCCAAGAAGCGGATGAGCAGTTCTTC
TRBV9,TRBJ2-1,NA,NA,CASSVTAGNYNEQFF,TGTGCCAGCAGCGTAACGGCAGGCAACTACAATGAGCAGTTCTTC
TRBV7-6,TRBJ2-3,few,NA,CASKTIGGPSTDTQYF,TGTGCCAGCAAGACAATCGGGGGCCCTAGCACAGATACGCAGTATTTT
TRBV18,TRBJ1-2,many,TRBD1,CASSPGQGEYGYTF,TGTGCCAGCTCACCAGGACAGGGAGAATATGGCTACACCTTC
TRBV5-5,TRBJ1-6,few,NA,CASSSNRVLNSPLHF,TGTGCCAGCAGCTCCAACAGGGTCCTTAATTCACCCCTCCACTTT
TRBV6-6,TRBJ1-1,few,NA,CASKNGLTEAFF,TGTGCCAGCAAAAATGGCCTAACTGAAGCTTTCTTT
TRBV29-1,TRBJ2-5,many,NA,CSAGAGARGETQYF,TGCAGCGCGGGGGCAGGGGCCCGCGGAGAGACCCAGTACTTC
TRBV5-4,TRBJ2-5,many,NA,CASSLASAPRETQYF,TGTGCCAGCAGCTTGGCATCTGCGCCCCGGGAGACCCAGTACTTC
TRBV28,TRBJ2-4,NA,TRBD1,CASRGQVVAKNIQYF,TGTGCCAGCAGAGGACAGGTTGTCGCCAAAAACATTCAGTACTTC
TRBV20-1,TRBJ2-7,many,NA,CSAPSGAAITNEQYF,TGCAGTGCTCCCTCAGGAGCGGCAATAACCAACGAGCAGTACTTC
TRBV11-3,TRBJ2-1,few,TRBD2,CASSFGLAGEVEQFF,TGTGCCAGCAGCTTCGGACTAGCGGGGGAGGTTGAGCAGTTCTTC
TRBV7-2,TRBJ1-2,many,NA,CASSGDRPLGYTF,TGTGCCAGCAGCGGGGACCGACCCCTTGGCTACACCTTC
TRBV12-3/TRBV12-4,TRBJ2-5,NA,TRBD1,CASRGFEDRAFQETQYF,TGTGCCAGCAGGGGGTTTGAAGACAGGGCCTTCCAAGAGACCCAGTACTTC
TRBV13,TRBJ2-1,few,TRBD2,CASSPGLAGDFNEQFF,TGTGCCAGCAGCCCGGGACTAGCGGGGGATTTCAATGAGCAGTTCTTC
TRBV6-5,TRBJ1-1,many,NA,CASSSLGGAGDTEAFF,TGTGCCAGCAGTTCCCTCGGCGGGGCAGGGGATACTGAAGCTTTCTTT
TRBV27,TRBJ2-5,few,NA,CASSPGAISAKETQYF,TGTGCCAGCAGTCCAGGGGCGATCTCGGCGAAAGAGACCCAGTACTTC
TRBV29-1,TRBJ2-7,many,NA,CSVAGTQTGAYEQYF,TGCAGCGTTGCCGGGACGCAAACGGGCGCATACGAGCAGTACTTC
TRBV29-1,TRBJ2-2,NA,TRBD1,CSVVGQGRKAGELFF,TGCAGCGTTGTCGGACAGGGTAGAAAGGCCGGGGAGCTGTTTTTT
TRBV9,TRBJ2-7,few,NA,CASSPRSDASYEQYF,TGTGCCAGCAGCCCACGGTCGGACGCTTCCTACGAGCAGTACTTC
TRBV7-2,TRBJ1-5,few,TRBD1,CASSLNRGNQPQHF,TGTGCCAGCAGCTTAAACAGGGGGAATCAGCCCCAGCATTTT
TRBV11-2,TRBJ2-3,NA,NA,CASSLDLTDTQYF,TGTGCCAGCAGCTTGGACCTCACAGATACGCAGTATTTT
TRBV6-2/TRBV6-3,TRBJ2-7,NA,TRBD1,CASAPGQGAYEQYF,TGTGCCAGCGCCCCGGGACAGGGGGCCTACGAGCAGTACTTC
TRBV29-1,TRBJ1-4,many,NA,CSVRTVNEKLFF,TGCAGCGTGCGGACCGTTAATGAAAAACTGTTTTTT
TRBV29-1,TRBJ2-2,many,TRBD1,CSAGGANTGELFF,TGCAGCGCAGGGGGCGCAAACACCGGGGAGCTGTTTTTT
TRBV28,TRBJ1-1,NA,NA,CASSPTWGPNTEAFF,TGTGCCAGCAGCCCAACGTGGGGGCCCAACACTGAAGCTTTCTTT
TRBV25-1,TRBJ2-4,many,TRBD2,CASSPRLSGKNIQYF,TGTGCCAGCAGTCCAAGGCTTAGCGGGAAAAACATTCAGTACTTC
TRBV6-6,TRBJ1-5,many,NA,CASSYSMAADSNQPQHF,TGTGCCAGCAGTTACTCGATGGCCGCGGATAGCAATCAGCCCCAGCATTTT
TRBV12-3/TRBV12-4,TRBJ2-2,NA,TRBD2,CASSLVAGGATTGELFF,TGTGCCAGCAGTTTAGTGGCCGGGGGGGCTACCACCGGGGAGCTGTTTTTT
TRBV5-1,TRBJ2-3,many,NA,CASSSVLGASADTQYF,TGCGCCAGCAGCTCGGTTTTGGGAGCGTCCGCAGATACGCAGTATTTT
TRBV18,TRBJ1-1,NA,TRBD1,CASSRQGGDTEAFF,TGTGCCAGCTCACGACAGGGAGGCGACACTGAAGCTTTCTTT
TRBV6-1,TRBJ2-6,many,NA,CASSEIRLRRISGANVLTF,TGTGCCAGCAGTGAAATAAGATTGCGTCGAATCTCTGGGGCCAACGTCCTGACTTTC
TRBV5-4,TRBJ2-1,many,NA,CASSPPGLLHSYNEQFF,TGTGCCAGCAGCCCCCCGGGACTTCTCCACTCCTACAATGAGCAGTTCTTC
TRBV11-3,TRBJ1-6,NA,NA,CASSPGPTAPLHF,TGTGCCAGCAGCCCGGGCCCCACGGCACCCCTCCACTTT
TRBV11-2,TRBJ2-5,NA,TRBD1,CASSPGQGAMETQYF,TGTGCCAGCAGCCCCGGACAGGGGGCGATGGAGACCCAGTACTTC
TRBV11-1,TRBJ2-6,NA,NA,CASKFSGANVLTF,TGTGCCAGCAAATTCTCTGGGGCCAACGTCCTGACTTTC
TRBV4-1,TRBJ2-7,many,TRBD1,CASSHERMDRAYSYEQYF,TGCGCCAGCAGCCACGAAAGAATGGACAGGGCCTATTCCTACGAGCAGTACTTC
TRBV20-1,TRBJ1-1,NA,TRBD1,CSARRDREAFF,TGCAGTGCTAGGAGGGACAGAGAAGCTTTCTTT
TRBV11-2,TRBJ1-2,many,NA,CASSLDRATNYGYTF,TGTGCCAGCAGCTTAGATCGCGCGACTAACTATGGCTACACCTTC
TRBV7-2,TRBJ1-2,NA,NA,CASRNPTAYGYTF,TGTGCCAGCAGGAACCCGACGGCCTATGGCTACACCTTC
TRBV7-2,TRBJ2-7,few,NA,CASSLARGSTYEQYF,TGTGCCAGCAGCTTAGCCCGGGGATCAACCTACGAGCAGTACTTC
TRBV27,TRBJ1-2,many,NA,CASSLSEGQGYTF,TGTGCCAGCAGTTTATCCGAAGGCCAGGGCTACACCTTC